The 12 T cell receptor beta chains below were found in one sample sequenced in a study of cytomegalovirus exposure and HLA in healthy donors. The PCR employed 60 Vbeta primers together with 13 Jbeta primers. The protocol was immunoSEQ multiplex PCR, while the TCRdb copy is restricted to in-frame clones and leaves out a portion. In the table there are over 130,000 clones, more than 75% of which are singletons. Sequenced: PBMCs. The receptor set was obtained from a woman in her 40s in good health and CMV-seropositive.

This rearrangement joins TRBV25-1 to TRBJ2-5, with a weak D call TRBD1 (5 bases). The CDR3 sequence is 13 residues long. The V gene lost 4 bases and the J gene lost 1 base, with 7 bases spanning the gap. Germline V gives CDR1 MGHDK, CDR2 SYGVNS. CDR3: CASSGGAQETQYF. The CDR3 DNA follows: TGTGCCAGCAGTGGTGGGGCCCAAGAGACCCAGTACTTC.

The chain couples TRBV7-8 to TRBJ1-2; the match to TRBD1 covers 8 bases. The trim removed 5 bases at V and 5 bases at J, leaving 13 bases unmatched. This CDR3 spans 16 amino acids. The germline V gene has CDR1 SGHVS and CDR2 FQNEAQ. The chain's CDR3 is CASSAPSRGRGYGYTF. CDR3 DNA: TGTGCCAGCAGCGCCCCAAGCAGGGGGCGGGGGTATGGCTACACCTTC.

This clone was detected only a few times. This chain connects TRBV5-4 to TRBJ2-1, with 7 positions matching TRBD2. V trimming: 1 base; J trimming: 1 base; junction bases outside the gene matches: 2. Germline CDR1 is SGHNT and CDR2 is YYREEE (reference sequence). The CDR3 has 15 amino acids. The CDR3 region is CASSLSSGSYNEQFF. The CDR3 region has the DNA TGTGCCAGCAGCTTGTCTAGCGGATCCTACAATGAGCAGTTCTTC.

This sequence joins TRBV19 and TRBJ2-1, with 9 bases that match TRBD2. CDR3 length: 15 amino acids. Germline V CDR1 and CDR2: LNHDA, SQIVND (reference sequence). With V trimmed by 3 bases and J by 4 bases, 4 bases remained unmatched. The CDR3 DNA reads TGTGCCAGTAGTATCATGACTAGCGGATACAATGAGCAGTTCTTC. Its translation is CASSIMTSGYNEQFF.

The gene calls are TRBV5-1 and TRBJ1-3; no firm D call. The CDR3 runs to 14 residues. Germline V lookup: CDR1 SGHRS, CDR2 YFSETQ. V gave up 0 bases and J gave up 1 base, with 5 bases separating them. The CDR3 reads CASSLAGSGNTIYF. DNA of the CDR3: TGCGCCAGCAGCTTGGCAGGTTCTGGAAACACCATATATTTT.

The sample holds a few counts of this clone. The chain couples TRBV9 to TRBJ2-6; D uncertain. In germline, CDR1 is SGDLS, CDR2 YYNGEE. The ends were cut back, 0 bases at V and 2 bases at J, with 6 bases in the middle. The CDR3 contains 15 residues. The CDR3 nucleotides are TGTGCCAGCAGCGTAGAGACAACTGGGGCCAACGTCCTGACTTTC. This gives the protein CASSVETTGANVLTF.

The chain uses TRBV28 and TRBJ2-2; TRBD1 aligns across 8 bases. J gave up 5 bases and V 6 bases, and 11 bases lay outside the gene matches. The length of the CDR3 is 16 residues. Germline loops: CDR1 MDHEN, CDR2 SYDVKM. CDR3 DNA: TGTGCCAGCAGCCAATCAGGGGGCCTTGGGACCGGGGAGCTGTTTTTT. It translates to CASSQSGGLGTGELFF.

Notes on this clone: Other DNA variants within this sample encode the same CDR3. The chain employs TRBV27 and TRBJ2-7; 10 nucleotides align to TRBD1. The J segment lost 2 bases and the V segment lost 2 bases, leaving 3 bases of the junction unmatched. The CDR3 covers 15 residues. Germline V gene lookup returns CDR1 MNHEY and CDR2 SMNVEV (reference sequence). CDR3 amino acids: CASSLRTGGAYEQYF. The CDR3 DNA reads TGTGCCAGCAGTTTACGGACAGGGGGAGCCTACGAGCAGTACTTC.

The V call is TRBV7-2, the J call TRBJ2-7, with 10 bases that match TRBD2. The germline gives CDR1 SGHTA, CDR2 FQGNSA. The CDR3 covers 15 residues. Unmatched junction bases numbered 10, after V lost 4 bases and J lost 7 bases. CDR3 bases: TGTGCCAGCAGCTCCAGACTAGCGGGTGCTCAAGAGCAGTACTTC. Translating it yields CASSSRLAGAQEQYF. The complete variable domain, with remaining parts taken from reference TRBV7-2 and TRBJ2-7, reads GAGVSQSPSNKVTEKGKDVELRCDPISGHTALYWYRQSLGQGLEFLIYFQGNSAPDKSGLPSDRFSAERTGGSVSTLTIQRTQQEDSAVYLCASSSRLAGAQEQYFGPGTRLTVT.

This chain links TRBV5-1 with TRBJ1-2; the match to TRBD1 covers 8 bases. Losses at the gene ends were 5 bases for V and 7 bases for J; bases not matched to a gene: 4. Germline values: CDR1 SGHRS, CDR2 YFSETQ. The CDR3 spans 12 residues. The CDR3 DNA reads as TGCGCCAGCAGGGTGGACAGGGCTGGCTACACCTTC. This encodes CASRVDRAGYTF.

V usage is TRBV7-2 and J usage is TRBJ2-7; no reliable D call. Trimming stripped 1 base from V and 11 bases from J, with 15 bases between. Germline CDR1 and CDR2: SGHTA and FQGNSA. The CDR3 has 13 residues. The CDR3, as DNA: TGTGCCAGCAGCTTAGGACCTAGTCAACTTGAGTACTTC. Its translation: CASSLGPSQLEYF. Supplemented by reference TRBV7-2 and TRBJ2-7, the full variable domain reads GAGVSQSPSNKVTEKGKDVELRCDPISGHTALYWYRQSLGQGLEFLIYFQGNSAPDKSGLPSDRFSAERTGGSVSTLTIQRTQQEDSAVYLCASSLGPSQLEYFGPGTRLTVT.

The chain combines TRBV4-1 with TRBJ2-7; 9 bases map to TRBD2. Germline lookup yields CDR1 MGHRA and CDR2 YSYEKL. There are 14 residues in the CDR3. V was clipped by 8 bases and J by 1 base; unmatched bases: 6. CDR3 sequence: CASHLTSGSYEQYF. The CDR3 DNA is TGCGCCAGCCATCTGACTAGCGGATCCTACGAGCAGTACTTC.